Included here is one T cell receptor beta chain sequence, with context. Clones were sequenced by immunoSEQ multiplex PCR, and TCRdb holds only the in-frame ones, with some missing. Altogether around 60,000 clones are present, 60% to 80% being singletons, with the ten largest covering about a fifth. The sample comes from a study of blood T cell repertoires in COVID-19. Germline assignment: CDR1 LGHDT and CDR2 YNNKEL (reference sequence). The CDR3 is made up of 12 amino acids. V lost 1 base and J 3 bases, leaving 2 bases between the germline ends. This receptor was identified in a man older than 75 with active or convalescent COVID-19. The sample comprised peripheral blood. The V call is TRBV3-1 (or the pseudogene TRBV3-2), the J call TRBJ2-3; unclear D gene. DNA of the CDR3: TGTGCCAGCAGCCAAGCTACAGATACGCAGTATTTT. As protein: CASSQATDTQYF.